The sequence of this T cell receptor beta chain was determined in a study of cytotoxic CD8 clonotypes in ibrutinib-treated CLL. The V segment lost 4 bases and the J segment 1 base; nucleotides outside the gene matches: 5. CDR1 is KGHSH, CDR2 LQKENI, per germline. This CDR3 spans 15 amino acids. Data came from immunoSEQ multiplex PCR; TCRdb stores just in-frame clones and leaves some out. Among approximately 150,000 clones listed, around nine tenths were seen once. The sequences come from PBMCs, collected at disease progression, from a patient treated with ibrutinib. This chain joins TRBV18 and TRBJ2-7; TRBD1 matches at 9 bases. The sequence was obtained from a human donor with chronic lymphocytic leukemia. The CDR3 sequence: CASSLGTGRSYEQYF. Written as DNA, the CDR3 is TGTGCCAGCTCACTGGGGACAGGGAGGTCCTACGAGCAGTACTTC.